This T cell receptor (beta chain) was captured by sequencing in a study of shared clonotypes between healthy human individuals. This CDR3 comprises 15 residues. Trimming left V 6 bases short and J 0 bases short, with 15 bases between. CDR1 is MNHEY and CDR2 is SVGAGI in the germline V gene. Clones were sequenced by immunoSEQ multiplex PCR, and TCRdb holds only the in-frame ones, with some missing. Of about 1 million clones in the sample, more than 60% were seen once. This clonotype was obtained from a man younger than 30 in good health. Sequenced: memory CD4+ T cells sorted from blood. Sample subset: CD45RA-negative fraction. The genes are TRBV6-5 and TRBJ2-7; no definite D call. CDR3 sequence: CASRENLGPSYEQYF. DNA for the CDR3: TGTGCCAGCAGGGAGAATCTAGGCCCCTCCTACGAGCAGTACTTC.